Listed below are T cell receptor beta chains from one sample, sequenced in a study of memory CD4+ T cells and cytomegalovirus serostatus. The assay was immunoSEQ multiplex PCR, and TCRdb's table has in-frame clones only and misses some. The table lists 50,000 or so clones, around 76% of them singletons, with roughly 1.2% in the top ten. Sequencing was carried out using memory CD4+ T cells from blood. These receptors all come from an adult in good health and CMV-seropositive. Each CDR3 is given with its conserved first and last residue. A D gene is named only where the DNA matches it firmly. Clone size is shown for a subset of rows, as once, few, many or a class of expanded clone.

>TRBJ2-1|NA|TRBD1|TRBV11-2
CASSSDRRNEQFF
TGTGCCAGCAGCTCGGACAGGAGGAATGAGCAGTTCTTC
>TRBJ1-3|NA|NA|TRBV4-2
CASSPREGDGNTIYF
TGTGCCAGCAGCCCAAGGGAAGGGGATGGAAACACCATATATTTT
>TRBJ1-2|medium-sized|NA|TRBV19
CASNTYEGEGYTF
TGTGCCAGTAATACGTATGAGGGAGAAGGCTACACCTTC
>TRBJ2-7|once|NA|TRBV18
CASSPVFRIEQYF
TGTGCCAGCTCACCAGTCTTCAGGATTGAGCAGTACTTC
>TRBJ1-1|medium-sized|NA|TRBV15
CATSRGGSATEAFF
TGTGCCACCTCCCGGGGAGGGAGCGCCACTGAAGCTTTCTTT
>TRBJ1-1|NA|NA|TRBV23-1
CASSTWKGRSTTYTEAFF
TGCGCCAGCAGTACTTGGAAGGGACGCTCCACCACTTACACTGAAGCTTTCTTT
>TRBJ1-1|NA|NA|TRBV4-1
CASNARTRNTEAFF
TGCGCCAGCAACGCAAGGACAAGGAACACTGAAGCTTTCTTT
>TRBJ2-1|few|TRBD2|TRBV6-4
CASSLLAGYYNEQFF
TGTGCCAGCAGCCTACTAGCGGGTTACTACAATGAGCAGTTCTTC
>TRBJ2-2|NA|NA|TRBV27
CASSSGLTGELFF
TGTGCCAGCAGTTCCGGCCTCACCGGGGAGCTGTTTTTT
>TRBJ2-5|NA|TRBD2|TRBV5-1
CASSPDAGLAGETQYF
TGCGCCAGCAGCCCAGACGCCGGACTAGCGGGAGAGACCCAGTACTTC
>TRBJ2-1|NA|TRBD2|TRBV11-1
CASTPESGGNNEQFF
TGTGCCAGCACCCCTGAGAGCGGGGGAAACAATGAGCAGTTCTTC
>TRBJ2-2|NA|TRBD1|TRBV6-6
CASSPPGGAYTGELFF
TGTGCCAGCTCCCCTCCAGGGGGCGCATACACCGGGGAGCTGTTTTTT
>TRBJ2-7|once|NA|TRBV5-4
CASSAGQGEYYEQYF
TGTGCCAGCAGCGCAGGACAAGGGGAATACTACGAGCAGTACTTC
>TRBJ1-6|few|NA|TRBV19
CASTYSRGFNSPLHF
TGTGCCAGTACCTATAGTCGGGGATTCAATTCACCCCTCCACTTT
>TRBJ2-1|NA|NA|TRBV5-1
CASSWSDPYNEQFF
TGCGCCAGCAGCTGGAGCGACCCCTACAATGAGCAGTTCTTC
>TRBJ2-1|NA|NA|TRBV6-1
CASSGVGQFYNEQFF
TGTGCCAGCAGTGGGGTCGGACAGTTCTACAATGAGCAGTTCTTC
>TRBJ2-5|NA|NA|TRBV11-2
CASSPGLSWETQYF
TGTGCCAGCAGCCCCGGACTAAGTTGGGAGACCCAGTACTTC
>TRBJ1-1|NA|NA|TRBV7-2
CASSLGSRAENTEAFF
TGTGCCAGCAGCTTAGGATCGAGGGCAGAGAACACTGAAGCTTTCTTT
>TRBJ2-5|NA|TRBD1|TRBV6-1
CASRQGQETQYF
TGTGCCAGCCGACAGGGACAAGAGACCCAGTACTTC
>TRBJ2-6|NA|NA|TRBV2
CASLLEAGANVLTF
TGTGCCTCCCTTTTGGAGGCAGGGGCCAACGTCCTGACTTTC
>TRBJ1-1|few|NA|TRBV5-1
CASSLGAGATEAFF
TGCGCCAGCTCGCTGGGGGCAGGGGCCACTGAAGCTTTCTTT
>TRBJ2-3|once|NA|TRBV7-9
CASSYPGADTQYF
TGTGCCAGCAGCTACCCTGGTGCAGATACGCAGTATTTT
>TRBJ2-3|NA|NA|TRBV11-2
CASSLEINTDTQYF
TGTGCCAGCAGCTTAGAGATAAACACAGATACGCAGTATTTT
>TRBJ2-2|NA|NA|TRBV29-1
CSVSLTNTGELFF
TGCAGCGTTAGTCTCACGAACACCGGGGAGCTGTTTTTT
>TRBJ1-1|once|NA|TRBV9
CASSGYSGGNTEAFF
TGTGCCAGCAGCGGGTACTCGGGCGGGAACACTGAAGCTTTCTTT
>TRBJ2-4|NA|NA|TRBV28
CASEKWDVGLAKNIQYF
TGTGCCAGCGAAAAATGGGACGTAGGTTTAGCCAAAAACATTCAGTACTTC
>TRBJ1-5|once|NA|TRBV9
CASSPRISGRVDF
TGTGCCAGCAGCCCGCGAATTTCGGGGCGCGTGGATTTT
>TRBJ2-7|NA|NA|TRBV7-2
CASSRSGQGGAYEQYF
TGTGCCAGCAGCCGGAGTGGGCAGGGCGGCGCCTACGAGCAGTACTTC
>TRBJ2-5|NA|TRBD1|TRBV5-1
CASSSTGDLQETQYF
TGCGCCAGCAGCTCTACAGGGGATCTACAAGAGACCCAGTACTTC
>TRBJ1-6|NA|TRBD1|TRBV5-1
CASKGGTGNNSPLHF
TGCGCCAGCAAGGGGGGGACAGGGAATAATTCACCCCTCCACTTT
>TRBJ1-6|NA|TRBD1|TRBV13
CASRPFRDRANSPLHF
TGTGCCAGCAGGCCATTCAGGGACAGGGCTAATTCACCCCTCCACTTT
>TRBJ1-2|NA|NA|TRBV9
CASSVGVNPYYGYTF
TGTGCCAGCAGCGTAGGCGTGAATCCCTACTATGGCTACACCTTC
>TRBJ1-2|NA|NA|TRBV10-3
CAISEPGLRHGYTF
TGTGCCATCAGTGAGCCGGGCCTTAGACATGGCTACACCTTC
>TRBJ1-5|NA|TRBD1|TRBV6-6
CASSYAGGSQPQHF
TGTGCCAGCAGTTACGCAGGGGGGAGTCAGCCCCAGCATTTT
>TRBJ2-2|NA|NA|TRBV5-6
CASSLRPGTATGELFF
TGTGCCAGCAGCTTACGACCAGGGACGGCCACCGGGGAGCTGTTTTTT
>TRBJ2-5|few|TRBD1|TRBV4-1
CASSQTGAWETQYF
TGCGCCAGCAGCCAGACAGGGGCTTGGGAGACCCAGTACTTC
>TRBJ1-6|NA|NA|TRBV6-1
CASSATRLLGADNSPLHF
TGTGCCAGCAGTGCAACACGGCTTCTGGGGGCTGATAATTCACCCCTCCACTTT
>TRBJ2-2|NA|NA|TRBV7-9
CASSDPFVGNTGELFF
TGTGCCAGCAGCGATCCTTTTGTCGGGAACACCGGGGAGCTGTTTTTT
>TRBJ2-7|NA|TRBD2|TRBV7-2
CASSLGRLAGETYEQYF
TGTGCCAGCAGCTTAGGGAGACTAGCGGGGGAAACCTACGAGCAGTACTTC
>TRBJ2-7|NA|NA|TRBV11-2
CASGILEQYF
TGTGCCTCCGGTATTCTCGAGCAGTACTTC
>TRBJ1-2|few|NA|TRBV11-2
CASSLGTGNYGYTF
TGTGCCAGCAGCTTAGGGACGGGGAACTATGGCTACACCTTC
>TRBJ1-6|NA|NA|TRBV7-2
CASSLVAVNVAGSPLHF
TGTGCCAGCAGCTTAGTGGCAGTCAACGTGGCTGGTTCACCCCTCCACTTT
>TRBJ2-6|NA|NA|TRBV5-1
CASSLQTTGANVLTF
TGCGCCAGCAGCTTGCAGACGACGGGGGCCAACGTCCTGACTTTC
>TRBJ2-7|NA|TRBD1|TRBV2
CATGGDRGYEQYF
TGTGCCACCGGCGGGGACAGGGGCTACGAGCAGTACTTC
>TRBJ2-7|NA|TRBD1|TRBV7-6
CASSRDRKGDQQYF
TGTGCCAGCAGCCGGGACAGGAAAGGGGATCAGCAGTACTTC
>TRBJ2-7|few|TRBD1|TRBV27
CASSLRVRDRVPYEQYF
TGTGCCAGCAGTTTACGAGTTAGGGACAGGGTGCCCTACGAGCAGTACTTC
>TRBJ1-3|NA|NA|TRBV2
CASIWNRVNENTIYF
TGTGCCAGCATATGGAACAGGGTAAATGAAAACACCATATATTTT
>TRBJ1-2|once|NA|TRBV19
CATLRGVDYGYTF
TGTGCCACCCTAAGGGGGGTGGACTATGGCTACACCTTC
>TRBJ2-3|NA|TRBD1|TRBV5-1
CASRGTGYTDTQYF
TGCGCCAGCAGGGGGACAGGGTACACAGATACGCAGTATTTT
>TRBJ2-2|NA|NA|TRBV6-5
CASMDGLTNTGELFF
TGTGCCAGCATGGACGGCCTAACGAACACCGGGGAGCTGTTTTTT
>TRBJ2-5|NA|NA|TRBV7-9
CASSLVYQHF
TGTGCCAGCAGCTTAGTATACCAGCACTTC
>TRBJ2-7|NA|NA|TRBV4-2
CASSQPDRGHEQYF
TGTGCCAGCAGCCAACCCGATAGGGGCCACGAGCAGTACTTC
>TRBJ2-2|NA|NA|TRBV5-4
CASSLDQRTGELFF
TGTGCCAGCAGCTTAGATCAAAGGACCGGGGAGCTGTTTTTT